This record covers a single TCR beta chain. Trimming took off 6 bases at V and 0 bases at J, with 10 bases between the two ends. In germline, CDR1 is MNHEY, CDR2 SVGAGI. The CDR3 has 14 amino acids. The sample is drawn from a study of blood T cell repertoires in COVID-19. Data came from immunoSEQ multiplex PCR; TCRdb stores just in-frame clones and leaves some out. This sample has around 140,000 clones; around 84% occur once, and the top ten carry about 8.1%. The rearrangement joins TRBV6-5 to TRBJ2-3; TRBD1 might be the D (6 bases). The source material was peripheral blood. The sequence was obtained from a man aged 25 to 45 with COVID-19, enrolled during active disease. CDR3 in DNA: TGTGCCAGCAGGAGGACAGATAGCACAGATACGCAGTATTTT. Its translation is CASRRTDSTDTQYF.